Below, 27 T cell receptor beta chains from the same sample are listed, as sequenced in a study of lymphopenia after photon versus proton radiotherapy. Repertoires were generated with immunoSEQ multiplex PCR, while TCRdb's copy carries only in-frame clones and drops some. The sample records under 80,000 clones, around 88% being singletons. This material consisted of peripheral blood, taken from a patient treated with photon-based radiotherapy. The receptors originated from a man aged 40-55 years with gastric cancer.

This clone was counted once. The CDR3 spells CASKRQGLANEQFF. The CDR3 bases are TGTGCCAGCAAGCGACAGGGGTTAGCGAATGAGCAGTTCTTC. This rearrangement joins TRBV2 to TRBJ2-1, with 8 bases lining up with TRBD1. The CDR3 spans 14 residues. V dropped 7 bases and J dropped 7; count of bases not matched to a gene: 9. Germline CDR1 SNHLY, CDR2 FYNNEI. The complete variable domain, with remaining parts taken from reference TRBV2 and TRBJ2-1, reads EPEVTQTPSHQVTQMGQEVILRCVPISNHLYFYWYRQILGQKVEFLVSFYNNEISEKSEIFDDQFSVERPDGSNFTLKIRSTKLEDSAMYFCASKRQGLANEQFFGPGTRLTVL.

The J gene is TRBJ1-2, the V gene TRBV19, with 8 bases identical to TRBD1. Germline lookup yields CDR1 LNHDA and CDR2 SQIVND (reference sequence). V lost 4 bases, J lost 4 bases, and 17 bases stayed unmatched. CDR3 size: 18 residues. This CDR3 is CASSTPRDRLEGLYGYTF. The CDR3, as DNA: TGTGCCAGTAGTACGCCCCGGGACAGGCTTGAAGGTCTCTATGGCTACACCTTC.

The chain has TRBV5-5 and TRBJ1-2, with D uncertain. The V gene lost 0 bases and the J gene lost 4 bases, with 13 bases spanning the gap. The germline V gene has CDR1 SGHKS and CDR2 YYEKEE (reference sequence). CDR3 length: 15 amino acids. CDR3 protein: CASSLGVGSLYGYTF. The DNA of the CDR3 is TGTGCCAGCAGCTTGGGGGTTGGCAGCCTCTATGGCTACACCTTC.

The genes are TRBV7-9 and TRBJ1-1; no definite D call. Germline V gives CDR1 SEHNR, CDR2 FQNEAQ (reference sequence). This CDR3 contains 15 residues. V was pared by 5 bases and J by 1 base, with 14 bases between. The CDR3 bases are TGTGCCAGCAGCACGCCCCGGGGAACGAACACTGAAGCTTTCTTT. Translation gives CASSTPRGTNTEAFF. Based on the CDR3 plus reference TRBV7-9 and TRBJ1-1, the full variable domain is DTGVSQNPRHKITKRGQNVTFRCDPISEHNRLYWYRQTLGQGPEFLTYFQNEAQLEKSRLLSDRFSAERPKGSFSTLEIQRTEQGDSAMYLCASSTPRGTNTEAFFGQGTRLTVV.

V is TRBV4-1 and J is TRBJ2-1, with 9 bases identical to TRBD1. Germline CDR1 MGHRA, CDR2 YSYEKL. After removal of 5 bases from V and 0 bases from J, the junction contained 8 bases not matched to a gene. This CDR3 region has 17 residues. Here the CDR3 DNA reads TGCGCCAGCAGCTCGAGGACAGGGGCCCTCTCCTACAATGAGCAGTTCTTC. It is translated as CASSSRTGALSYNEQFF.

The CDR3: CASPFLTSGGPKVSLAKNIQYF. The DNA of the CDR3 is TGTGCCAGCCCTTTCCTTACTAGCGGGGGGCCAAAAGTCTCGCTAGCCAAAAACATTCAGTACTTC. This chain links TRBV18 with TRBJ2-4, with TRBD2 matching 12 bases. The CDR3 has 22 residues. From germline, CDR1 is KGHSH and CDR2 LQKENI. The V and J ends lost 8 bases and 0 bases, in that order; junction bases with no gene match: 23.

This clone showed up just once. This chain joins TRBV27 and TRBJ1-2; 7 bases map to TRBD1. The germline V gene has CDR1 MNHEY and CDR2 SMNVEV (reference sequence). Trimming at V came to 9 bases and at J to 0 bases, leaving 10 bases not matched to a gene. CDR3 length: 15 amino acids. The CDR3 loop is CARIDRANPNYGYTF. CDR3 coding DNA: TGTGCCAGAATAGACAGGGCTAATCCTAACTATGGCTACACCTTC.

The CDR3 region has the DNA TGTGCCAGCGGATTCGGGACAGGGGGAACCGGGGAGCTGTTTTTT. It codes for CASGFGTGGTGELFF. V gene TRBV9 combines with J gene TRBJ2-2; TRBD1 aligns across 11 bases. The germline V gene encodes CDR1 SGDLS and CDR2 YYNGEE. V trimming: 7 bases; J trimming: 5 bases; junction bases outside the gene matches: 7. CDR3 length equals 15 residues.

V is TRBV4-1 and J is TRBJ2-7, with TRBD2 identical over 8 bases. The V and J ends lost 2 bases and 6 bases, in that order; junction bases with no gene match: 9. This CDR3 region has 15 residues. Germline CDR1 MGHRA, CDR2 YSYEKL. This chain's CDR3 is CASSQTSGGHFEQYF. The CDR3 nucleotides are TGCGCCAGCAGCCAAACTTCGGGGGGGCACTTCGAGCAGTACTTC.

The chain uses TRBV6-6 and TRBJ2-5; maybe TRBD1 (5 bases). The CDR3 covers 14 residues. CDR1 MNHNY and CDR2 SVGAGI come from the germline V gene (reference sequence). The V end was cut by 2 bases, the J end by 2 bases, with 9 bases between. Here the CDR3 DNA reads TGTGCCAGCAGTTACCATGCAGGGCAAGAGACCCAGTACTTC. Residues: CASSYHAGQETQYF.

The chain couples TRBV11-3 to TRBJ2-1; D is ambiguous. CDR3 length: 15 residues. Per germline, CDR1 SGHNT and CDR2 YENEEA. With 4 bases removed from V and 5 bases from J, the gap between germline ends came to 15 bases. CDR3 protein: CASSSGPSYDNEQFF. The CDR3 nucleotides read TGTGCCAGCAGCTCAGGACCATCTTATGACAATGAGCAGTTCTTC.

J is TRBJ2-7 and V is TRBV19; TRBD1 or TRBD2 may be the D gene (5 bases each). Trimming took off 3 bases at V and 0 bases at J, with 18 bases between the two ends. Per the germline V gene, CDR1 is LNHDA and CDR2 is SQIVND (reference sequence). The CDR3 loop spans 17 amino acids. CDR3 sequence reads: CASSIRDPWGSSYEQYF. As DNA, the CDR3 is TGTGCCAGTAGTATCCGGGACCCCTGGGGGAGCTCCTACGAGCAGTACTTC.

DNA for the CDR3: TGTGCCAGCAGCCCCACAGGAATTATGAACACTGAAGCTTTCTTT. Translation: CASSPTGIMNTEAFF. V and J are TRBV6-5 and TRBJ1-1, with D possibly TRBD1 on 5 matching bases. Germline-derived CDR1 and CDR2 are MNHEY and SVGAGI. V was shortened by 6 bases and J by 0 bases, with 14 bases between the two germline ends. The CDR3 is 15 amino acids.

This rearrangement joins TRBV10-3 to TRBJ1-1; tentatively, D is TRBD1 (5 bases). CDR3 size: 13 residues. V was clipped by 4 bases and J by 2 bases, with 8 bases between them. Germline CDR1 is ENHRY and CDR2 is SYGVKD. The CDR3 DNA is TGTGCCATCAGTGCTGGGGGAAACACTGAAGCTTTCTTT. Its protein product is CAISAGGNTEAFF.

This clone was picked up a small number of times. V is TRBV6-4 and J is TRBJ1-2; D possibly corresponds to TRBD1 (5 bases). Germline CDR1 is MRHNA and CDR2 is SNTAGT. The CDR3 loop spans 11 amino acids. The V end was cut by 6 bases, the J end by 13 bases, with 15 bases between. The CDR3 coding sequence is TGTGCCAGCAGCGGACAAGGGGTGCTCACCTTC. Its translation is CASSGQGVLTF.

The chain uses TRBV7-6 and TRBJ2-7; 15 nucleotides match TRBD2. There are 16 residues in the CDR3. Germline assignment: CDR1 SGHVS and CDR2 FNYEAQ. V lost 5 bases and J lost 3; bases outside the gene matches: 5. This CDR3 is CASSAKGLAGGYEQYF. As DNA, the CDR3 is TGTGCCAGCAGCGCCAAGGGACTAGCGGGGGGCTACGAGCAGTACTTC.

The chain couples TRBV7-2 to TRBJ1-5, with TRBD1 matching over 8 bases. This CDR3 contains 17 residues. V shed 5 bases, J shed 2 bases, and the junction held 11 bases outside the gene matches. The V gene's germline CDR1 is SGHTA and CDR2 FQGNSA. The CDR3 protein is CASSLPPTGVGNQPQHF. CDR3 DNA sequence: TGTGCCAGCAGCCTCCCGCCGACAGGGGTTGGCAATCAGCCCCAGCATTTT.

The rearrangement links TRBV6-6 to TRBJ1-1, with TRBD1 matching 9 bases. Germline CDR1 is MNHNY and CDR2 is SVGAGI (reference sequence). After removal of 2 bases from V and 3 bases from J, the junction contained 1 base not matched to a gene. The CDR3 length is 14 residues. This chain's CDR3 is CASSYDRGYTEAFF. The CDR3 DNA follows: TGTGCCAGCAGTTACGACAGGGGGTACACTGAAGCTTTCTTT.

The chain is built from TRBV2 and TRBJ1-1; no firm D call. The length of the CDR3 is 13 residues. Germline CDR1 SNHLY, CDR2 FYNNEI. V lost 7 bases to trimming and J lost 1 base, with 10 bases between them. The DNA of the CDR3 is TGTGCCAGCATTGTGGACGGGAACACTGAAGCTTTCTTT. It codes for CASIVDGNTEAFF.

The chain links TRBV9 to TRBJ2-3; possible D gene TRBD1, 5 bases. CDR1 is SGDLS, CDR2 YYNGEE, per germline. The CDR3 consists of 15 residues. Trimming pared 0 bases from V and 0 bases from J, leaving 8 bases between. The chain's CDR3 is CASSVGGSSTDTQYF. Here the CDR3 DNA reads TGTGCCAGCAGCGTAGGGGGCAGTAGCACAGATACGCAGTATTTT.

This clone was counted a single time. The V call is TRBV29-1, the J call TRBJ1-1; D is ambiguous. CDR3 length: 13 amino acids. From germline, CDR1 is SQVTM and CDR2 ANQGSEA. V lost 7 bases, J lost 1 base, and 13 bases lay in between. In DNA, the CDR3 is TGCAGCGCCCAACTCCGTCAGAACACTGAAGCTTTCTTT. As protein: CSAQLRQNTEAFF.

Comment on this clone: A junction boundary mismatches the germline segment, possibly from a read error. The chain links TRBV6-1 to TRBJ2-3; 9 positions agree with TRBD2. CDR3 length: 13 residues. Germline CDR1 MNHNS, CDR2 SASEGT. The CDR3 loop reads CTIAGALLDTQYF. The CDR3 DNA reads as TGCACTATAGCGGGGGCCCTATTAGATACGCAGTATTTT.

The V call is TRBV5-4, the J call TRBJ1-5; TRBD1 is a possible D gene (5 bases). Deletions cut 0 bases from V and 10 bases from J, with 14 bases between. CDR1 SGHNT and CDR2 YYREEE come from the germline V gene (reference sequence). The CDR3 is made up of 14 amino acids. The CDR3 is CASSLGVDGGPQHF. The CDR3 DNA follows: TGTGCCAGCAGCTTGGGAGTGGATGGGGGTCCCCAGCATTTT. Full variable domain (remainder filled in from reference TRBV5-4 and TRBJ1-5): ETGVTQSPTHLIKTRGQQVTLRCSSQSGHNTVSWYQQALGQGPQFIFQYYREEENGRGNFPPRFSGLQFPNYSSELNVNALELDDSALYLCASSLGVDGGPQHFGDGTRLSIL.

A word on this clone: At one end the junction does not follow the germline gene, possibly because of a read error. The chain employs TRBV18 and TRBJ2-1, with 8 bases matching TRBD2. The germline CDR1 and CDR2 sequences are KGHSH and LQKENI. The CDR3 has 16 amino acids. The CDR3 protein is CASSSPAGATYNEQFF. The DNA for the CDR3 is TGTGCCAGCTCATCACCAGCGGGGGCTACCTACAATGAGCAGTTCTTC.

The chain uses TRBV4-2 and TRBJ2-2; D remains unclear. The ends were cut back, 1 base at V and 3 bases at J, with 6 bases in the middle. The CDR3 is made up of 14 amino acids. CDR1 LGHNA and CDR2 YNFKEQ come from the germline V gene. The CDR3 reads CASSQVGDTGELFF. CDR3 coding DNA: TGTGCCAGCAGCCAAGTTGGGGACACCGGGGAGCTGTTTTTT.

The V and J genes are TRBV11-2 and TRBJ1-1; D call uncertain. Germline V gives CDR1 SGHAT, CDR2 FQNNGV. There are 12 residues in the CDR3. Trimming pared 5 bases from V and 5 bases from J, leaving 9 bases between. In nucleotides, the CDR3 is TGTGCCAGCAGCCCAGGTGGGACTGAAGCTTTCTTT. Translated, it gives CASSPGGTEAFF.

This clone was seen a single time. The V call is TRBV13, the J call TRBJ2-7; 7 nucleotides line up with TRBD1. The V and J ends lost 0 bases and 1 base, in that order; junction bases with no gene match: 12. The CDR3 runs 18 residues. In germline, CDR1 is PRHDT, CDR2 FYEKMQ (reference sequence). The CDR3 DNA follows: TGTGCCAGCAGCTTAGGACCCCTGACAGGGTTGGGATCCTACGAGCAGTACTTC. Its translation: CASSLGPLTGLGSYEQYF.